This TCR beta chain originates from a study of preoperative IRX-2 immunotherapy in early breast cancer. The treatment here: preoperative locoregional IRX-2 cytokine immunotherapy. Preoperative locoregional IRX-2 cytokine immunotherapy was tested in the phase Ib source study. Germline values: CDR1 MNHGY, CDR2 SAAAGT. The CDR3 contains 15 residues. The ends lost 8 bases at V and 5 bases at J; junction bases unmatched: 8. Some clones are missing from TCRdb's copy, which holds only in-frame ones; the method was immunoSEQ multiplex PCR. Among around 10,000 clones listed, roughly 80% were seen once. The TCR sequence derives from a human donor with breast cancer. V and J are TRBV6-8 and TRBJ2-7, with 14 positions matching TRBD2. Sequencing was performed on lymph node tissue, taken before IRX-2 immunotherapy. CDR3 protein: CASYHRTSGRNEQYF. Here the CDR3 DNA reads TGTGCCAGCTATCACCGGACTAGCGGGAGGAACGAGCAGTACTTC.